Below are 4 T cell receptor beta chains sequenced from a single sample in a study of T-cell reconstitution after alpha-beta-depleted transplantation in children (TCRdb year 2016). Libraries were built with PCR. The listed sequencing device is Illumina HiSeq 2500. Molecular barcoding was employed in the preparation of TCR libraries, with unique molecular identifiers being used to normalize TCRbeta repertoire quantification. TCRdb cleaned the public reads at Q25 with fastp, built clones with MiXCR and kept in-frame beta chains. For every CDR3 protein sequence, its rows merge into one entry that carries the most common genes and DNA. A total of about 1,000,000 distinct CDR3 sequences appear in this sample, 25% to 35% of them only once. In total, the top ten clones hold 28% of the sample. The treatment or condition label, read with the paper, signifies: allogeneic hematopoietic cell transplantation with graft depleted of TCRalphabeta T cells and CD19 B cells.

The sequencing used PBMCs, mostly from graft donor cells, collected 360 days after TCRalphabeta/CD19-depleted stem cell transplant. The receptor source for this set is a boy under two years old who had a stem cell transplant for SCID, so the T cells may come from the graft donor.

CDR3 sequence: CSARDVGNIQYF. The CDR3 nucleotides read TGCAGTGCTAGAGACGTCGGAAACATTCAGTACTTC. The rearrangement joins TRBV20-1 to TRBJ2-4; D gene uncertain. CDR1 is DFQATT and CDR2 is SNEGSKA in the germline V gene (reference sequence). CDR3 length equals 12 residues. The V gene lost 0 bases and the J gene lost 6 bases, with 6 bases spanning the gap.

This clonotype appeared a few times. V gene TRBV9 combines with J gene TRBJ2-5; D ambiguous. This CDR3 contains 13 residues. Germline V CDR1 and CDR2: SGDLS, YYNGEE. V lost 4 bases, J lost 2 bases, and 9 bases lay in between. The CDR3 bases are TGTGCCAGCAGCATCCAGGTACAAGAGACCCAGTACTTC. Amino acid sequence: CASSIQVQETQYF. The variable domain in full, with the rest retrieved from reference TRBV9 and TRBJ2-5, is DSGVTQTPKHLITATGQRVTLRCSPRSGDLSVYWYQQSLDQGLQFLIQYYNGEERAKGNILERFSAQQFPDLHSELNLSSLELGDSALYFCASSIQVQETQYFGPGTRLLVL.

The chain links TRBV12-3 or TRBV12-4 to TRBJ2-3; 7 nucleotides match TRBD1. V lost 1 base to trimming and J lost 10 bases; unmatched junction nucleotides: 2. This CDR3 is 12 amino acids long. CDR3: CASSLGQGAQYF. CDR3 sequence (DNA): TGTGCCAGCAGTTTAGGACAGGGTGCGCAGTATTTT.

The rearrangement uses TRBV4-2 and TRBJ2-1; D is perhaps TRBD1 (6 bases). Germline V gene lookup returns CDR1 LGHNA and CDR2 YNFKEQ. Deletions cut 0 bases from V and 4 bases from J, with 13 bases between. The CDR3 covers 16 residues. Here the CDR3 DNA reads TGTGCCAGCAGCCAAGATCAGGGGCTAGCTTACAATGAGCAGTTCTTC. Protein product: CASSQDQGLAYNEQFF.